The sequence of this TCR beta chain was determined in a study of blood T cell repertoires in COVID-19. Turning to the study itself: Sites across the United States, Italy and Spain contributed samples from acute and convalescent COVID-19. PBMCs, B-cell-depleted T cells, or T cells provided the cDNA or gDNA that made up the material.

Original data processing: Amplifying reference gene primers gave estimates of nucleated cell counts. TCRdb's table, derived via immunoSEQ multiplex PCR, lists solely in-frame clones and lacks some. V and J calls and clone size are given by that table; D and trimming were obtained from the DNA. Of 100,000 or so clones in the sample, around 87% were seen once. The CDR3 loop spans 15 amino acids. J gave up 5 bases and V 2 bases, and 4 bases lay outside the gene matches. Germline CDR1 WNHNN, CDR2 SYGVQD (reference sequence). The sequenced sample consisted of peripheral blood. The chain couples TRBV10-1 to TRBJ2-1, with 9 bases identical to TRBD1. The clonotype comes from a woman under 40 with acute or convalescent COVID-19. Written as DNA, the CDR3 is TGCGCCAGCAGTGAGCCGGGACAGGGAGACAATGAGCAGTTCTTC. Protein product: CASSEPGQGDNEQFF.